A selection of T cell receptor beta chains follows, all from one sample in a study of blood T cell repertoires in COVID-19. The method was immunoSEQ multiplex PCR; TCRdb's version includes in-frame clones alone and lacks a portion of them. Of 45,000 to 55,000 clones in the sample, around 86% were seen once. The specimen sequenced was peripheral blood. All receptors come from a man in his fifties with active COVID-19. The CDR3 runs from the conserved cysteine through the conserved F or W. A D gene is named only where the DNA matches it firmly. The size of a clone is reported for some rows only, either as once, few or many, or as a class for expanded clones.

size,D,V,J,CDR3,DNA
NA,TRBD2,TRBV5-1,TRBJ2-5,CASSSLLAGTRETQYF,TGCGCCAGCAGCTCCCTCCTAGCGGGGACAAGAGAGACCCAGTACTTC
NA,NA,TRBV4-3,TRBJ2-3,CASSQALALSWQYF,TGCGCCAGCAGCCAAGCGCTAGCCTTATCATGGCAGTATTTT
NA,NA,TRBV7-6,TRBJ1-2,CASSLGDSSVLIDYGYTF,TGTGCCAGCAGCTTAGGGGACTCTTCGGTATTGATCGACTATGGCTACACCTTC
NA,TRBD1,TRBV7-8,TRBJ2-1,CASSPDRGSYNEQFF,TGTGCCAGCAGTCCCGACAGGGGCTCCTACAATGAGCAGTTCTTC
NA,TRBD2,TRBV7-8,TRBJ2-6,CASSHIGSGSPGANVLTF,TGTGCCAGCAGCCATATAGGTAGCGGGAGTCCTGGGGCCAACGTCCTGACTTTC
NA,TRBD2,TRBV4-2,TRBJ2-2,CASSQSTSGGALGELFF,TGTGCCAGCAGCCAATCAACTAGCGGGGGTGCTCTGGGGGAGCTGTTTTTT
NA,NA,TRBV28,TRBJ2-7,CASSSLSKGVDEQYF,TGTGCCAGCAGTTCTCTCTCCAAGGGAGTTGACGAGCAGTACTTC
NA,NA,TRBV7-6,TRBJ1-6,CASSGGTDNSPLHF,TGTGCCAGCAGCGGCGGCACCGATAATTCACCCCTCCACTTT
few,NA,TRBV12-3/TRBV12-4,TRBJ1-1,CASSSTGNTEAFF,TGTGCCAGCAGTTCAACAGGGAACACTGAAGCTTTCTTT
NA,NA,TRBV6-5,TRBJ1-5,CASSYAGASNQPQHF,TGTGCCAGCAGTTACGCAGGGGCAAGCAATCAGCCCCAGCATTTT
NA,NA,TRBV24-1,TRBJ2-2,CATSDSPGGADTGELFF,TGTGCCACCAGTGATTCGCCGGGGGGCGCGGACACCGGGGAGCTGTTTTTT
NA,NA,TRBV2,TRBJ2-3,CASKGGVTFYSTDTQYF,TGTGCCAGCAAGGGGGGGGTAACTTTCTATAGCACAGATACGCAGTATTTT
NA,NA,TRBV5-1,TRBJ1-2,CASSGGSNSAGYTF,TGCGCCAGCAGCGGGGGCAGTAACTCTGCTGGCTACACCTTC
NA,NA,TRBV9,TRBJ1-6,CASSVGGDPYNSPLHF,TGTGCCAGCAGCGTAGGGGGGGATCCCTATAATTCACCCCTCCACTTT
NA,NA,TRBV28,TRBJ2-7,CASSLYRSNYEQYF,TGTGCCAGCAGTTTATACAGGAGTAACTACGAGCAGTACTTC
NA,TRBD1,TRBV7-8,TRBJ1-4,CASSPPGQRNEKLFF,TGTGCCAGCAGCCCCCCGGGACAGCGGAATGAAAAACTGTTTTTT
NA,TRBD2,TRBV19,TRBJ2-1,CASSKRLAGGLRNEQFF,TGTGCCAGTAGTAAAAGACTAGCGGGGGGCTTAAGGAATGAGCAGTTCTTC
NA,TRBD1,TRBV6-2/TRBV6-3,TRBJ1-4,CASSSRGGGNEKLFF,TGTGCCAGCAGCTCCCGAGGAGGGGGCAATGAAAAACTGTTTTTT
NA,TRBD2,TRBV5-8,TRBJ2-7,CASSQLSGGRYEQYF,TGTGCCAGCAGCCAGCTGAGCGGGGGACGGTACGAGCAGTACTTC
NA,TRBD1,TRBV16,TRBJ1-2,CASSQSSQGVGGYTF,TGTGCCAGCAGCCAAAGCTCCCAGGGGGTGGGAGGCTACACCTTC
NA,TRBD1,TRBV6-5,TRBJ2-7,CASSRDRGAVYEQYF,TGTGCCAGCAGTAGGGACAGAGGGGCGGTATACGAGCAGTACTTC
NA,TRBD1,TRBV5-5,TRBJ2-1,CASLIGDRVYNEQFF,TGTGCCAGTTTGATTGGGGACAGGGTCTACAATGAGCAGTTCTTC
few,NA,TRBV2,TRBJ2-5,CASSEGGEAETQYF,TGTGCCAGCAGTGAAGGGGGCGAGGCAGAGACCCAGTACTTC
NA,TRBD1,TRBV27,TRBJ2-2,CASSLSVQTGGLGELFF,TGTGCCAGCAGTTTATCGGTCCAGACAGGGGGCCTCGGGGAGCTGTTTTTT
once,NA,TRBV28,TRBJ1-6,CASSTNRDEPLHF,TGTGCCAGCAGTACCAACAGGGATGAACCCCTCCACTTT
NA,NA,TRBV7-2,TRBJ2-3,CASSSSRGTQYF,TGTGCCAGCAGCTCATCCAGGGGTACGCAGTATTTT
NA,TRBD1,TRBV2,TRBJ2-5,CAGGKTGGVETQYF,TGTGCCGGGGGGAAGACAGGGGGCGTGGAGACCCAGTACTTC
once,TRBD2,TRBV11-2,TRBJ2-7,CASSSLLRLAAHEQYF,TGTGCCAGCAGCTCACTGCTGAGACTAGCGGCCCACGAGCAGTACTTC
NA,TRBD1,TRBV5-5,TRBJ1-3,CASSLSRTGIGNTIYF,TGTGCCAGCAGCTTGTCCCGGACAGGCATTGGAAACACCATATATTTT
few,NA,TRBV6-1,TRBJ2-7,CASSEAGSSGIREQYF,TGTGCCAGCAGTGAAGCGGGGTCTTCGGGGATTAGGGAGCAGTACTTC
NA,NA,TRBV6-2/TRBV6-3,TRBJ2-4,CASSRTRTSVSTGDIQYF,TGTGCCAGCAGTAGGACCCGAACTAGCGTCTCGACAGGGGACATTCAGTACTTC
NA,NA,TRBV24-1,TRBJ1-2,CATSDWRAGYTF,TGTGCCACCAGTGATTGGCGGGCTGGCTACACCTTC
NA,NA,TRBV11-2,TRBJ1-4,CASSLDGTREKLFF,TGTGCCAGCAGCTTAGACGGGACAAGGGAAAAACTGTTTTTT
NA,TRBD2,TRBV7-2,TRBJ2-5,CASSPAGAGETQYF,TGTGCCAGCAGCCCAGCGGGGGCCGGGGAGACCCAGTACTTC
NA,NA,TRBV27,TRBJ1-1,CASSFIRNTEAFF,TGTGCCAGCAGTTTCATCAGGAACACTGAAGCTTTCTTT
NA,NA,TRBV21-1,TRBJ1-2,CASSASGMRKGYTF,TGTGCCAGCAGTGCCTCAGGGATGAGGAAAGGCTACACCTTC
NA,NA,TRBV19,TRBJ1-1,CASSIYVSSTEAFF,TGTGCCAGTAGTATTTATGTTTCGAGCACTGAAGCTTTCTTT
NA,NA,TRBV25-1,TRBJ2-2,CASSELTETGELFF,TGTGCCAGCAGTGAATTAACGGAGACCGGGGAGCTGTTTTTT
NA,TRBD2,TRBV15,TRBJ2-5,CATSRVTSGGQETQYF,TGTGCCACCAGCAGAGTGACTAGCGGGGGTCAAGAGACCCAGTACTTC
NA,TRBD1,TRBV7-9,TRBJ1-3,CAGETGSGNTIYF,TGTGCCGGTGAGACAGGGTCCGGAAACACCATATATTTT
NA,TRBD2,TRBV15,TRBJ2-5,CATSGASKLAAQETQYF,TGTGCCACCAGCGGGGCCTCTAAACTAGCGGCCCAAGAGACCCAGTACTTC
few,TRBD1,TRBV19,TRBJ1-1,CASSSYRGLDTEAFF,TGTGCCAGTAGTAGCTACAGGGGGCTCGACACTGAAGCTTTCTTT
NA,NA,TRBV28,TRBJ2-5,CASSLFVGQYTETQYF,TGTGCCAGCAGTTTATTCGTCGGACAGTACACAGAGACCCAGTACTTC
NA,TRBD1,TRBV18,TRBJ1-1,CASSPREYRGPEAFF,TGTGCCAGCTCACCGCGTGAATACAGGGGGCCCGAAGCTTTCTTT
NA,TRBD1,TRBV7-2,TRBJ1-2,CASSLDSTGGWGYGYTF,TGTGCCAGCAGCTTGGACTCGACAGGGGGCTGGGGCTATGGCTACACCTTC
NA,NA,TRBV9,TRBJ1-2,CASSAGGQVYGYTF,TGTGCCAGCAGCGCCGGGGGTCAGGTCTATGGCTACACCTTC
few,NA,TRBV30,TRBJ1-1,CAWSATTWSTEAFF,TGTGCCTGGAGTGCTACGACCTGGAGCACTGAAGCTTTCTTT
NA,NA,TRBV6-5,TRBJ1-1,CASSSSRGAAEAFF,TGTGCCAGCAGTTCTTCTCGGGGGGCCGCTGAAGCTTTCTTT
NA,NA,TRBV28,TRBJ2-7,CASSLGSTYEQYF,TGTGCCAGCAGTTTAGGGAGCACCTACGAGCAGTACTTC
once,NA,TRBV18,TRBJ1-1,CASSEGGGRTEAFF,TGTGCCAGCTCGGAGGGGGGGGGCCGCACTGAAGCTTTCTTT
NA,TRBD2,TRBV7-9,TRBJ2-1,CASSFTSRPSGRHEQFF,TGTGCCAGCAGCTTTACCTCGCGTCCTAGCGGGCGTCATGAGCAGTTCTTC
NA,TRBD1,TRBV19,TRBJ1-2,CASSYSGTGGYGYTF,TGTGCCAGTAGTTATTCCGGGACAGGGGGCTATGGCTACACCTTC
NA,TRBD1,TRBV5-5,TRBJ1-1,CASSGTAMNTEAFF,TGTGCCAGCAGCGGGACAGCTATGAACACTGAAGCTTTCTTT
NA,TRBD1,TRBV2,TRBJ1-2,CASRVDRGQSYGYTF,TGTGCCAGCAGAGTAGACAGGGGGCAGAGCTATGGCTACACCTTC
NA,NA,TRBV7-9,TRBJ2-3,CASSSSRDTRTFNTDTQYF,TGTGCCAGCAGTTCTTCCCGGGACACACGAACATTTAACACAGATACGCAGTATTTT
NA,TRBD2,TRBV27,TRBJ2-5,CASSFSGGETQYF,TGTGCCAGCAGTTTTAGCGGGGGAGAGACCCAGTACTTC
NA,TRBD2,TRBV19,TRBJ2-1,CASSINLAGAQGEQFF,TGTGCCAGTAGTATAAATCTAGCGGGGGCCCAGGGGGAGCAGTTCTTC
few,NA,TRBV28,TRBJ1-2,CASSLLQNFGYTF,TGTGCCAGCAGTTTGCTGCAAAACTTCGGCTACACCTTC
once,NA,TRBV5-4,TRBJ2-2,CASSFAGKTGELFF,TGTGCCAGCAGCTTCGCAGGGAAGACCGGGGAGCTGTTTTTT